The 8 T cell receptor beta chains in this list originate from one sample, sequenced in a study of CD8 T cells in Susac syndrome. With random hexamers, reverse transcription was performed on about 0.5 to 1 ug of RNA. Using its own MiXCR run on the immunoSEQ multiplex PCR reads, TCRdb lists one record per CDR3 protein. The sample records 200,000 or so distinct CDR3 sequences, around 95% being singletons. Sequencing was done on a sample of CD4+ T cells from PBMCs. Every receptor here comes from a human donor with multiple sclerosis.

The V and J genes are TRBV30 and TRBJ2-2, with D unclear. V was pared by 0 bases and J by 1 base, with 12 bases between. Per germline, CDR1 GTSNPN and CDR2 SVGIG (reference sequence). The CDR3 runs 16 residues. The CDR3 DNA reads TGTGCCTGGAGTGTAGAATTTCTAAAGAACACCGGGGAGCTGTTTTTT. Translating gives CAWSVEFLKNTGELFF.

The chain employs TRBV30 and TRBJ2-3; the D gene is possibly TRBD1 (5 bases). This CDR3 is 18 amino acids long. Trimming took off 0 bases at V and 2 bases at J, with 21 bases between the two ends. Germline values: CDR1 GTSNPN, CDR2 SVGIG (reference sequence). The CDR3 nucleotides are TGTGCCTGGAGTGTACTTCAGATTTTGGGCAGGGACACAGATACGCAGTATTTT. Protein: CAWSVLQILGRDTDTQYF.

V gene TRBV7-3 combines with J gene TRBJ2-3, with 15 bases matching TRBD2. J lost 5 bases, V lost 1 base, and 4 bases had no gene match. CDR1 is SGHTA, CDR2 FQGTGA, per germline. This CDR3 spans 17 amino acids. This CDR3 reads CASSLMGLAGGKDTQYF. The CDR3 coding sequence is TGTGCCAGCAGCTTAATGGGACTAGCGGGGGGAAAAGATACGCAGTATTTT.

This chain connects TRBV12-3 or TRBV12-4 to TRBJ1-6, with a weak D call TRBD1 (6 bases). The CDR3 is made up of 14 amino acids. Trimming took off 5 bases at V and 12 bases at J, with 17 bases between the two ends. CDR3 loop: CASSPTGIALPLHF. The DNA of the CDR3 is TGTGCCAGCAGTCCCACAGGGATCGCTTTACCCCTCCACTTT.

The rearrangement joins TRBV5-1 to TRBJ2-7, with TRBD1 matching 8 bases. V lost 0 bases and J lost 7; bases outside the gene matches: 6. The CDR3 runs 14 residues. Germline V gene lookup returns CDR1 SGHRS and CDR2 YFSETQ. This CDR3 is CASSLGTGTAEQYF. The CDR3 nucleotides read TGCGCCAGCAGCTTGGGGACAGGGACCGCGGAGCAGTACTTC.

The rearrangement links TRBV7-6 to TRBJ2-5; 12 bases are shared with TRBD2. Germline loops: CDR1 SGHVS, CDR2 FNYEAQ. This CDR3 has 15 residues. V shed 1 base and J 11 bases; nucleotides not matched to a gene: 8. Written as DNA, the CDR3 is TGTGCCAGCAGCTTAGGACTAGCGGGGGCAGGGACACAGTACTTC. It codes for CASSLGLAGAGTQYF.

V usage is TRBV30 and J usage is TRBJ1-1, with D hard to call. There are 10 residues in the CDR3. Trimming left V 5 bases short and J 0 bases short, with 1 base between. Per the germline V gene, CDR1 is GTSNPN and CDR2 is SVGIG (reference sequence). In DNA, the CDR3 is TGTGCCTGGCTGAACACTGAAGCTTTCTTT. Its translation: CAWLNTEAFF.

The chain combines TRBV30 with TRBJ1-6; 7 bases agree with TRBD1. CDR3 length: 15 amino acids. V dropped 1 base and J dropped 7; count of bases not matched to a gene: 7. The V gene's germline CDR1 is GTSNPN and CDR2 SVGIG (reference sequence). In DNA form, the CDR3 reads TGTGCCTGGAGTGGAAGGGGGCGTGGGAATTCACCCCTCCACTTT. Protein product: CAWSGRGRGNSPLHF.